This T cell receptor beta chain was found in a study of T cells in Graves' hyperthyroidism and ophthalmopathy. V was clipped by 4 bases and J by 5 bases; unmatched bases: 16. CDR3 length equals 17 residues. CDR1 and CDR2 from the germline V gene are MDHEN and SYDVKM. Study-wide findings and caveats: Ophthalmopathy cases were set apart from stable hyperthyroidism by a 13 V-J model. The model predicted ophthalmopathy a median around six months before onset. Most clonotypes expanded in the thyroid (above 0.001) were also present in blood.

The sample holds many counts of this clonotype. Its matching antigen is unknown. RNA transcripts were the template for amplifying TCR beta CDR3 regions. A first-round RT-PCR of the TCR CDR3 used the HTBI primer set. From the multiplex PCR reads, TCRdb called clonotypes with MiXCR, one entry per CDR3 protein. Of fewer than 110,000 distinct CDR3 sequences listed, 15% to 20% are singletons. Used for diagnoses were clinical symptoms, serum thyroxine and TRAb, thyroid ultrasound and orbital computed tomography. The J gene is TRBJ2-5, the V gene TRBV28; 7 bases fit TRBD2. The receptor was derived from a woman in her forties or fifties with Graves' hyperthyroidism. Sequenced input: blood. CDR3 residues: CASSSPRGEGNMETQYF. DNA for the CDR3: TGTGCCAGCAGTTCCCCTCGGGGGGAAGGCAATATGGAGACCCAGTACTTC.